This T cell receptor (beta chain) was recovered during a study of blood T cell repertoires in COVID-19. Background on the study: Collection of acute and convalescent COVID-19 samples took place in the United States, Italy and Spain.

The method was immunoSEQ multiplex PCR; TCRdb's version includes in-frame clones alone and lacks a portion of them. The sample consists of approximately 180,000 clones, 88% of them appearing once. Trimming stripped 9 bases from V and 2 bases from J, with 14 bases between. The CDR3 is 13 residues long. The germline CDR1 and CDR2 sequences are KGHSH and LQKENI. The sequence derives from a man in his forties with active or convalescent COVID-19. Sequencing was performed on peripheral blood. The V and J genes are TRBV18 and TRBJ2-7; D not certain. CDR3 region: CASARSNTYEQYF. DNA of the CDR3: TGTGCCAGTGCAAGATCCAACACCTACGAGCAGTACTTC.